The 14 T cell receptor beta chains listed next were all sequenced from one sample in a study of immune characterization of retroperitoneal liposarcoma (dated by TCRdb to between 2019 and 2020). Library method: PCR. The sample was run on a NextSeq 500. The public reads were quality trimmed at Q25 with fastp and then assembled into clones with MiXCR by TCRdb, keeping productive beta chains. Identical CDR3 proteins give one entry, which carries the most common genes and DNA. The sample contains roughly 20,000 distinct CDR3 sequences, 37% of them found a single time. The top ten clonotypes cover less than 8.5% of the sample. Specimen: blood. The receptors stem from a male donor with retroperitoneal liposarcoma.

A remark on this clonotype: As the CDR3 is not closed by the conserved phenylalanine or tryptophan, this likely results from a read error. Because the CDR3's place on the DNA is in doubt, the DNA is left out and the CDR3 is given as listed by TCRdb. This CDR3 is CASSPSTRESLRAVL. The chain carries TRBV12-3 or TRBV12-4 and TRBJ2-1; the D call of TRBD2 is as the table states it, not checked on the DNA. The CDR3 is 15 amino acids long, termini counted.

This clonotype is judged medium-sized (0.01 to 0.1%). The gene calls are TRBV10-2 and TRBJ2-5, with a tentative D call TRBD2 (7 bases). The length of the CDR3 is 13 residues. CDR1 WSHSY and CDR2 SAAADI come from the germline V gene. The V end was cut by 3 bases, the J end by 11 bases, with 16 bases between. The CDR3 region has the DNA TGCGCCAGCAGTGATCCAGGGCGGGGGCAACAGTACTTC. This gives the protein CASSDPGRGQQYF.

This clonotype was found many times. The chain employs TRBV12-5 and TRBJ2-1; 9 bases align to TRBD1. Near its end, the DNA agrees better with TRBJ2-5, so the J call may be wrong. Germline V CDR1 and CDR2: LGHNT, FRNRAP. This CDR3 has 16 amino acids. CDR3 sequence: CASGPGTGTIRETQYF. The CDR3 DNA reads TGTGCTAGTGGGCCCGGGACAGGGACAATCAGAGAGACCCAGTACTTC.

This clonotype was observed a few times. This chain connects TRBV6-1 to TRBJ2-2, with 9 bases matching TRBD1. The length of the CDR3 is 13 residues. Germline CDR1 reads MNHNS; CDR2 reads SASEGT. Trimming cost V 6 bases and J 9 bases; bases outside gene matches: 5. CDR3 DNA: TGTGCCAGCAGCCTTACAGGGGGCCGGGAGCTGTTTTTT. This translates into CASSLTGGRELFF.

The chain combines TRBV6-2 or TRBV6-3 with TRBJ2-1; 8 bases line up with TRBD1. The J call may be in error: the DNA end matches TRBJ2-7 better. The CDR3 is made up of 12 amino acids. Germline CDR1 and CDR2: MNHEY and SVGEGT. The CDR3 DNA sequence: TGTGCCAGTATGACAGGGGTCCACGAGCAGTACTTC. As protein: CASMTGVHEQYF.

In its sample, this clonotype was seen a few times. J is TRBJ1-1 and V is TRBV12-3 or TRBV12-4; D unresolved. This CDR3 has 14 residues. The ends were cut back, 6 bases at V and 6 bases at J, with 17 bases in the middle. The CDR3 nucleotides are TGTGCCAGCAGCCCCACTTACGTTTCGGCTGAAGCTTTCTTT. It translates to CASSPTYVSAEAFF.

This clonotype was detected a few times. The gene calls are TRBV6-4 and TRBJ2-5; 14 bases line up with TRBD2. The V segment lost 3 bases and the J segment 4 bases; nucleotides outside the gene matches: 1. Germline CDR1 is MRHNA and CDR2 is SNTAGT. The CDR3 contains 15 residues. The chain's CDR3 is CASSEGLAGVETQYF. The CDR3 region has the DNA TGTGCCAGCAGTGAGGGACTAGCGGGAGTAGAGACCCAGTACTTC.

The sample holds one count of this clonotype. The chain couples TRBV6-2 or TRBV6-3 to TRBJ2-4; 8 bases are shared with TRBD1. This CDR3 comprises 15 residues. Unmatched junction bases numbered 20, after V lost 9 bases and J lost 13 bases. Germline loops: CDR1 MNHEY, CDR2 SVGEGT. The CDR3 nucleotides are TGTGCCAGTTGTACTCCGGGACAGGCATACAATGAGCAGTACTTC. Protein product: CASCTPGQAYNEQYF.

The gene calls are TRBV7-2 and TRBJ2-5; D gene unclear. Per germline, CDR1 SGHTA and CDR2 FQGNSA. This CDR3 is built from 14 residues. V was pared by 2 bases and J by 5 bases, with 12 bases between. The DNA of the CDR3 is TGTGCCAGCAGCTTAAACGACCCTTTGGAGACCCAGTACTTC. It yields the protein CASSLNDPLETQYF.

Of note for this clonotype: Just one base apart from a much larger clone, this may be a read error. The V call is TRBV6-1, the J call TRBJ2-7, with D possibly TRBD1 on 6 matching bases. The assigned J gene may be wrong: the sequence end matches TRBJ2-1 better. In germline, CDR1 is MNHNS, CDR2 SASEGT. This CDR3 has 17 amino acids. The CDR3 region has the DNA TGTGCCAGCAGTGAAATTATTAGGGGGATTGATTACAATGAGCAGTTCTTC. Protein: CASSEIIRGIDYNEQFF.

This chain connects TRBV24-1 to TRBJ2-1; D not certain. The germline gives CDR1 KGHDR, CDR2 SFDVKD. This CDR3 comprises 17 residues. The V gene lost 1 base and the J gene lost 8 bases, with 20 bases spanning the gap. The CDR3 sequence is CATSDFRDASHRDEQFF. The CDR3 DNA sequence: TGTGCCACCAGTGATTTCCGAGATGCCTCCCATCGGGATGAGCAGTTCTTC.

Comment on this clonotype: Lacking the conserved final phenylalanine or tryptophan, this CDR3 likely reflects a read error. This chain connects TRBV12-3 or TRBV12-4 to TRBJ2-5; 9 nucleotides align to TRBD2. With the DNA end fitting TRBJ2-1 better, the J assignment may be wrong. The CDR3 runs to 17 residues. This CDR3 is CASRSPFGLASYNEQFD. CDR3 sequence (DNA): TGTGCCAGCAGATCCCCCTTCGGACTAGCGTCCTACAATGAGCAGTTCGAC.

The chain combines TRBV6-1 with TRBJ2-1, with 7 bases aligning to TRBD2. The CDR3 has 14 residues. V was clipped by 6 bases and J by 3 bases; unmatched bases: 5. CDR1 MNHNS and CDR2 SASEGT come from the germline V gene. Here the CDR3 DNA reads TGTGCCAGCAGCCCCGGGACTAACTACAATGAGCAGTTCTTC. This translates into CASSPGTNYNEQFF.

The chain links TRBV5-1 to TRBJ1-4; tentatively, D is TRBD1 (6 bases). Germline values: CDR1 SGHRS, CDR2 YFSETQ. CDR3 size: 17 residues. Trimming pared 4 bases from V and 0 bases from J, leaving 16 bases between. CDR3 bases: TGCGCCAGCAGCGCAGGACAGCCTCAGACAACTAATGAAAAACTGTTTTTT. This encodes CASSAGQPQTTNEKLFF.